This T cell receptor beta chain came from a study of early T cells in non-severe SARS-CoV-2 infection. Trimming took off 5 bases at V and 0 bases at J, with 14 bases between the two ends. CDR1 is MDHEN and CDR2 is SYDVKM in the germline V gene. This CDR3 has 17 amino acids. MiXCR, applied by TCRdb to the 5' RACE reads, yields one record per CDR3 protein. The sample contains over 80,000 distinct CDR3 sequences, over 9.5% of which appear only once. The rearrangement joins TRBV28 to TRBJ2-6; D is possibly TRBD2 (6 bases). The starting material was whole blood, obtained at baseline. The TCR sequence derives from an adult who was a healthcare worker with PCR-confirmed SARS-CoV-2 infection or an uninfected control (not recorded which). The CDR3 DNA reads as TGTGCCAGCAGTATCGGGGGAGTTACCTCTGGGGCCAACGTCCTGACTTTC. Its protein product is CASSIGGVTSGANVLTF.